A selection of T cell receptor beta chains follows, all from one sample in a study of cytomegalovirus exposure and HLA in healthy donors. Repertoires were generated with immunoSEQ multiplex PCR, while TCRdb's copy carries only in-frame clones and drops some. Its table records tens of thousands of clones. Source material: PBMCs. Receptors originate from a woman aged 40 to 55 in good health and CMV-seronegative. The CDR3 runs from the conserved cysteine through the conserved F or W.

len: 16
v_gene: TRBV7-9
CDR3aa: CASRPTSGSSDNEQFF

len: 16
v_gene: TRBV5-1
CDR3aa: CASSPPRAGANNEQFF

len: 11
v_gene: TRBV30
CDR3aa: CAWRKNYEQYF

len: 16
v_gene: TRBV28
CDR3aa: CASSSKARTGGYEQYF

len: 12
v_gene: TRBV4-1
CDR3aa: CASSQTVGEQYF

len: 14
v_gene: TRBV5-1
CDR3aa: CASRRTEMNTEAFF

len: 15
v_gene: TRBV25-1
CDR3aa: CASSDGLAGFGEQYF

len: 12
v_gene: TRBV7-8
CDR3aa: CASSLDGGRKFF

len: 15
v_gene: TRBV28
CDR3aa: CASSRPRRGDTEAFF

len: 13
v_gene: TRBV5-1
CDR3aa: CASSLDSFDEQFF

len: 14
v_gene: TRBV19
CDR3aa: CASTFDRSSYEQYF

len: 17
v_gene: TRBV5-1
CDR3aa: CASSSFPGHDSGNTIYF

len: 15
v_gene: TRBV14
CDR3aa: CASSQIGGFQETQYF

len: 13
v_gene: TRBV2
CDR3aa: CASISAGMAEAFF

len: 20
v_gene: TRBV7-8
CDR3aa: CASSPYRVPPGTSGRMEQYF

len: 14
v_gene: TRBV7-2
CDR3aa: CASSSTGLGTEAFF

len: 15
v_gene: TRBV5-4
CDR3aa: CASSRSGTTYNEQFF

len: 15
v_gene: TRBV11-2
CDR3aa: CASSLGLAGVYEQYF

len: 14
v_gene: TRBV4-3
CDR3aa: CASSQAQGAHEQYF

len: 15
v_gene: TRBV7-9
CDR3aa: CASSLDRTDNYGYTF

len: 15
v_gene: TRBV28
CDR3aa: CASSPAGQGWNEQYF

len: 18
v_gene: TRBV4-3
CDR3aa: CASSQTIQGAATNEKLFF

len: 15
v_gene: TRBV7-9
CDR3aa: CASSLDGQGAYGYTF

len: 14
v_gene: TRBV6-1
CDR3aa: CASTARGLYNEQFF

len: 16
v_gene: TRBV9
CDR3aa: CASSVVLAGAYNEQFF

len: 14
v_gene: TRBV30
CDR3aa: CAWSEEGSNQPQHF

len: 17
v_gene: TRBV6-4
CDR3aa: CASSLHPTSRYTGELFF

len: 15
v_gene: TRBV9
CDR3aa: CASSVAGRPNYGYTF

len: 14
v_gene: TRBV2
CDR3aa: CASRADRGGTEAFF

len: 15
v_gene: TRBV5-1
CDR3aa: CASSLERGSLNEQYF

len: 16
v_gene: TRBV11-2
CDR3aa: CASSLVNWAGTYEQYF

len: 14
v_gene: TRBV28
CDR3aa: CASSSGQGNQPQHF

len: 15
v_gene: TRBV15
CDR3aa: CATSRVPGEGDTQYF

len: 15
v_gene: TRBV6-5
CDR3aa: CASSHVERGQETQYF

len: 11
v_gene: TRBV28
CDR3aa: CASSPRRELFF

len: 14
v_gene: TRBV25-1
CDR3aa: CASSEYRTYNEQFF

len: 13
v_gene: TRBV28
CDR3aa: CASSPRGRAEQYF

len: 11
v_gene: TRBV29-1
CDR3aa: CSVQMNTEAFF

len: 13
v_gene: TRBV2
CDR3aa: CASSDRGAYGYTF

len: 13
v_gene: TRBV18
CDR3aa: CASSRTGTYEQYF

len: 14
v_gene: TRBV13
CDR3aa: CASSSNRLAYEQYF

len: 14
v_gene: TRBV4-1
CDR3aa: CASSQQGLGYEQYF

len: 14
v_gene: TRBV2
CDR3aa: CASSERSRVTTQYF

len: 15
v_gene: TRBV28
CDR3aa: CASTSGSALRTVQYF

len: 12
v_gene: TRBV9
CDR3aa: CASSGLNSPLHF

len: 15
v_gene: TRBV5-1
CDR3aa: CASSPRLADPYEQYF

len: 16
v_gene: TRBV18
CDR3aa: CASSPGGGEVFLKAFF

len: 13
v_gene: TRBV7-3
CDR3aa: CASSLTRDRELFF

len: 14
v_gene: TRBV19
CDR3aa: CASGMTGGVYGYTF

len: 15
v_gene: TRBV28
CDR3aa: CASSSPTSGHNEQFF

len: 14
v_gene: TRBV11-3
CDR3aa: CASSRRQGDTEAFF

len: 16
v_gene: TRBV7-8
CDR3aa: CASSLGGDRGRAEQYF

len: 13
v_gene: TRBV5-1
CDR3aa: CASSLVSGNTIYF

len: 14
v_gene: TRBV7-9
CDR3aa: CASRNQGAGYEQSF

len: 16
v_gene: TRBV27
CDR3aa: CASRANEAGGDGTQYF